This entry lists 18 T cell receptor beta chains sequenced from one sample in a study of shared clonotypes between healthy human individuals (dated by TCRdb to 2019 to 2021). The library was obtained by the immunoSEQ multiplex PCR assay. This immuneACCESS table, as held by TCRdb, lists in-frame sequences with V and J called but not all clones. Of the missing ones, under half trace to an unresolved V gene in checked studies; the others have no known cause. The sample has 2 million to 2.5 million clones on record, around 95% of them singletons. The ten largest clones capture around 0.13% of the sample. The specimen was naive CD4+ T cells sorted from blood. This sample's cell subset or site label indicates: CD45RA+ positively selected. The receptors derive from a man aged 18 to 29 in good health.

V gene TRBV7-9 combines with J gene TRBJ2-7, with a weak D call TRBD2 (5 bases). This CDR3 is built from 16 residues. Germline assignment: CDR1 SEHNR and CDR2 FQNEAQ (reference sequence). V was trimmed by 5 bases and J by 0 bases, leaving 17 bases between them. CDR3 protein: CASSPVRGGNSYEQYF. Written as DNA, the CDR3 is TGTGCCAGCAGCCCGGTGCGAGGAGGAAACTCCTACGAGCAGTACTTC.

The rearrangement links TRBV5-1 to TRBJ2-7, with a possible D match to TRBD2 (6 bases). The CDR3 contains 17 residues. Germline V gene sequence: CDR1 SGHRS, CDR2 YFSETQ. V lost 0 bases and J lost 3, with 19 bases in between. CDR3 bases: TGCGCCAGCAGCTTGGAGTTTCGCGGGACCTTGAACTACGAGCAGTACTTC. Protein product: CASSLEFRGTLNYEQYF.

This clone was observed a few times. The gene calls are TRBV2 and TRBJ1-2; unclear D gene. Germline V gives CDR1 SNHLY, CDR2 FYNNEI. The V and J ends lost 7 bases and 8 bases respectively, with 17 bases between them. This CDR3 has 13 amino acids. The CDR3 sequence: CASINELGSGYTF. CDR3 DNA sequence: TGTGCCAGCATAAACGAGCTAGGGTCCGGCTACACCTTC.

The chain couples TRBV7-9 to TRBJ2-1, with 7 nucleotides matching TRBD1. J was trimmed by 8 bases and V by 6 bases; bases with no gene match: 4. The CDR3 sequence is 12 residues long. CDR1 SEHNR and CDR2 FQNEAQ come from the germline V gene (reference sequence). CDR3 loop: CASSTQGYEQFF. CDR3 nucleotide sequence: TGTGCCAGCAGTACACAGGGGTATGAGCAGTTCTTC.

With regard to this clone: Germline and junction disagree at one end, which may indicate a read error. The genes are TRBV28 and TRBJ2-5, with a tentative D call TRBD1 (6 bases). From germline, CDR1 is MDHEN and CDR2 SYDVKM. The CDR3 extends over 16 amino acids. The CDR3 bases are TGTGCCAGCAGTTTATCCTCCCTAGGGGACAAATTAAATGGTCACTTC. Encoded protein: CASSLSSLGDKLNGHF.

This rearrangement joins TRBV18 to TRBJ1-2; D unresolved. V was clipped by 3 bases and J by 8 bases, with 16 bases between them. The germline CDR1 and CDR2 sequences are KGHSH and LQKENI. The CDR3 runs to 14 residues. Written as DNA, the CDR3 is TGTGCCAGCTCACCGGGTTACCGGTTGGGGGGCTACACCTTC. It is translated as CASSPGYRLGGYTF.

The rearrangement joins TRBV4-2 to TRBJ2-1, with TRBD1 identical over 7 bases. The CDR3 contains 13 residues. Germline V gene lookup returns CDR1 LGHNA and CDR2 YNFKEQ. The J segment lost 9 bases and the V segment lost 1 base, leaving 3 bases of the junction unmatched. The CDR3 sequence is CASSQADRVEQFF. The CDR3 nucleotides are TGTGCCAGCAGCCAAGCAGACAGGGTTGAGCAGTTCTTC.

The chain recombines TRBV28 with TRBJ2-7, with TRBD1 identical over 9 bases. The germline V gene has CDR1 MDHEN and CDR2 SYDVKM. The CDR3 runs to 14 residues. V lost 7 bases and J lost 2; bases outside the gene matches: 6. The CDR3 DNA follows: TGTGCCAGCATGACCGGACAGGGGACCTACGAGCAGTACTTC. It translates to CASMTGQGTYEQYF. Complete variable domain (other parts from reference TRBV28 and TRBJ2-7): DVKVTQSSRYLVKRTGEKVFLECVQDMDHENMFWYRQDPGLGLRLIYFSYDVKMKEKGDIPEGYSVSREKKERFSLILESASTNQTSMYLCASMTGQGTYEQYFGPGTRLTVT.

The chain links TRBV4-1 to TRBJ2-2, with 9 nucleotides matching TRBD2. After removal of 7 bases from V and 4 bases from J, the junction contained 4 bases not matched to a gene. The CDR3 contains 14 residues. From germline, CDR1 is MGHRA and CDR2 YSYEKL. CDR3 amino acids: CASKLAGSTGELFF. CDR3 bases: TGCGCCAGCAAGCTAGCGGGGAGCACCGGGGAGCTGTTTTTT.

This clone was recorded once. The rearrangement joins TRBV2 to TRBJ1-1, with unresolved D. The ends were cut back, 6 bases at V and 0 bases at J, with 14 bases in the middle. CDR3 length: 15 residues. Germline lookup yields CDR1 SNHLY and CDR2 FYNNEI. CDR3 sequence (DNA): TGTGCCAGCAGGCCTATCAGCTCCATGAACACTGAAGCTTTCTTT. Its translation is CASRPISSMNTEAFF.

This clone was observed a handful of times. The chain uses TRBV18 and TRBJ1-2, with D possibly TRBD1 on 5 matching bases. The CDR3 contains 16 residues. Germline assignment: CDR1 KGHSH and CDR2 LQKENI. Trimming stripped 3 bases from V and 1 base from J, with 15 bases between. The CDR3 here is CASSPRRDGRNYGYTF. CDR3 in DNA: TGTGCCAGCTCACCTCGCCGGGACGGGCGTAACTATGGCTACACCTTC.

The chain joins TRBV28 to TRBJ2-2; 11 bases align to TRBD1. The J segment lost 3 bases and the V segment lost 0 bases, leaving 3 bases of the junction unmatched. This CDR3 contains 17 residues. Looked up from germline, CDR1 is MDHEN and CDR2 is SYDVKM. The chain's CDR3 is CASSLWDRGLDTGELFF. The CDR3 DNA reads as TGTGCCAGCAGTTTATGGGACAGGGGGCTCGACACCGGGGAGCTGTTTTTT.

The V call is TRBV5-1, the J call TRBJ2-3, with 11 bases identical to TRBD2. From germline, CDR1 is SGHRS and CDR2 YFSETQ. The V segment lost 4 bases and the J segment 4 bases; nucleotides outside the gene matches: 8. The CDR3 is 16 amino acids. The DNA of the CDR3 is TGCGCCAGCAGCGGACAACTAGCGGGAGCCGCAGATACGCAGTATTTT. Its translation is CASSGQLAGAADTQYF.

This chain connects TRBV7-8 to TRBJ2-1; perhaps TRBD1 as D (6 bases). The CDR3 consists of 17 residues. The V gene lost 3 bases and the J gene lost 0 bases, with 15 bases spanning the gap. Germline-derived CDR1 and CDR2 are SGHVS and FQNEAQ. CDR3 loop: CASSFPQGRSSYNEQFF. In DNA form, the CDR3 reads TGTGCCAGCAGCTTCCCCCAGGGGCGAAGCTCCTACAATGAGCAGTTCTTC.

This chain connects TRBV10-3 to TRBJ1-5; no firm D call. The CDR3 extends over 16 amino acids. V lost 0 bases, J lost 4 bases, and 13 bases lay in between. In germline, CDR1 is ENHRY, CDR2 SYGVKD. CDR3 loop: CAISESNPGTNQPQHF. The CDR3, as DNA: TGTGCCATCAGTGAGTCAAACCCGGGAACAAATCAGCCCCAGCATTTT.

V is TRBV18 and J is TRBJ2-7; 9 bases are shared with TRBD1. V trimming: 8 bases; J trimming: 0 bases; junction bases outside the gene matches: 5. The germline gives CDR1 KGHSH, CDR2 LQKENI. The CDR3 length is 14 residues. CDR3 in DNA: TGTGCCAGCCAACGGACAGGGGACTCCTACGAGCAGTACTTC. This codes for CASQRTGDSYEQYF.

The gene calls are TRBV9 and TRBJ1-5, with D possibly TRBD1 on 6 matching bases. Per germline, CDR1 SGDLS and CDR2 YYNGEE. Trimming stripped 2 bases from V and 3 bases from J, with 9 bases between. CDR3 size: 14 residues. CDR3 residues: CASSVGDNNQPQHF. As DNA, the CDR3 is TGTGCCAGCAGCGTGGGGGACAACAATCAGCCCCAGCATTTT.

The genes are TRBV5-5 and TRBJ1-6; no firm D call. From germline, CDR1 is SGHKS and CDR2 YYEKEE (reference sequence). The CDR3 spans 15 residues. Between the trimmed V and J ends, which lost 5 bases and 7 bases, there was a span of 16 bases. Here the CDR3 DNA reads TGTGCCAGCAGTTTCGTACCGATGGGGAATTCACCCCTCCACTTT. As protein: CASSFVPMGNSPLHF.